Below are 19 T cell receptor beta chains sequenced from a single sample in a study of siplizumab effects on memory and regulatory T cells. These receptors' antigens are unknown. The protocol was immunoSEQ multiplex PCR, while the TCRdb copy is restricted to in-frame clones and leaves out a portion. Of 15,000 to 20,000 clones listed, 35% to 55% are singletons. The mixed lymphocyte reaction cells were grown together in coculture at 37°C for around 6 days. Sequenced sample: CFSE-low (dividing) CD4+ T cells sorted from an allogeneic mixed lymphocyte reaction. The origin of the receptors is a human donor in good health; the cells came from an allogeneic mixed lymphocyte reaction.

By sample fraction, this clone is large. The rearrangement uses TRBV11-2 and TRBJ1-2; maybe TRBD1 (6 bases). This CDR3 comprises 15 residues. CDR1 and CDR2 (germline): SGHAT, FQNNGV. The V gene lost 3 bases and the J gene lost 4 bases, with 15 bases spanning the gap. CDR3 bases: TGTGCCAGCAGCTTGACGGCAGGGGCCGGCTATGGCTACACCTTC. Its protein is CASSLTAGAGYGYTF. Full variable domain (outside the CDR3, taken from reference TRBV11-2 and TRBJ1-2): EAGVAQSPRYKIIEKRQSVAFWCNPISGHATLYWYQQILGQGPKLLIQFQNNGVVDDSQLPKDRFSAERLKGVDSTLKIQPAKLEDSAVYLCASSLTAGAGYGYTFGSGTRLTVV.

The chain joins TRBV7-2 to TRBJ2-5, with D perhaps matching TRBD1 (5 bases). The germline CDR1 and CDR2 sequences are SGHTA and FQGNSA. V was pared by 0 bases and J by 4 bases, with 9 bases between. This CDR3 region has 14 residues. The CDR3: CASSLAGGAETQYF. The CDR3, as DNA: TGTGCCAGCAGCTTAGCGGGTGGGGCAGAGACCCAGTACTTC.

The count of this clone is one. The V and J genes are TRBV6-1 and TRBJ2-7; D is perhaps TRBD1 (5 bases). The V and J ends lost 3 bases and 0 bases respectively, with 6 bases between them. Per the germline V gene, CDR1 is MNHNS and CDR2 is SASEGT. The CDR3 is 13 amino acids. The DNA for the CDR3 is TGTGCCAGCAGTGAGGGGCCCTCCTACGAGCAGTACTTC. The encoded protein is CASSEGPSYEQYF.

By share, this clone ranks as medium-sized. The chain has TRBV27 and TRBJ1-5, with 9 bases matching TRBD1. V lost 10 bases, J lost 7 bases, and 5 bases stayed unmatched. Germline V gene lookup returns CDR1 MNHEY and CDR2 SMNVEV (reference sequence). The length of the CDR3 is 12 residues. CDR3 sequence (DNA): TGTGCCACCGGGACAGGGCCCCAGCCCCAGCATTTT. It is translated as CATGTGPQPQHF.

In its sample, this clone was seen a few times. V usage is TRBV9 and J usage is TRBJ1-1; D gene unclear. Trimming left V 3 bases short and J 0 bases short, with 18 bases between. The CDR3 has 17 amino acids. Looked up from germline, CDR1 is SGDLS and CDR2 is YYNGEE. DNA of the CDR3: TGTGCCAGCAGCGGCGAGGGTCCCCTTTTTCTGAACACTGAAGCTTTCTTT. The encoded protein is CASSGEGPLFLNTEAFF.

This clone was seen more than once but under ten times. In DNA form, the CDR3 reads TGTGCCAGCCTTCTTCCTCCATCGACTGAAGCTTTCTTT. Translated: CASLLPPSTEAFF. The chain couples TRBV5-6 to TRBJ1-1; D is unresolved. The germline V and J ends were trimmed by 7 bases and 5 bases, with 15 bases remaining between them. This CDR3 has 13 amino acids. The germline gives CDR1 SGHDT, CDR2 YYEEEE.

The V call is TRBV28, the J call TRBJ2-7; D is possibly TRBD1 or TRBD2 (5 bases each). This CDR3 is built from 15 residues. Germline V gene data show CDR1 as MDHEN and CDR2 as SYDVKM. With 5 bases removed from V and 0 bases from J, the gap between germline ends came to 14 bases. CDR3 bases: TGTGCCAGCAGTGGCAGGGTGGGGAGCTCCTACGAGCAGTACTTC. Translation: CASSGRVGSSYEQYF.

The chain has TRBV5-1 and TRBJ2-7, with 7 bases fitting TRBD1. CDR1 SGHRS and CDR2 YFSETQ come from the germline V gene. CDR3 length equals 16 residues. V was clipped by 0 bases and J by 3 bases; unmatched bases: 9. DNA of the CDR3: TGCGCCAGCAGCTTGGCCCCCGGGACAGCAAACTACGAGCAGTACTTC. Translating gives CASSLAPGTANYEQYF.

V usage is TRBV20-1 and J usage is TRBJ1-2; TRBD1 matches at 7 bases. Losses at the gene ends were 3 bases for V and 8 bases for J; bases not matched to a gene: 3. The CDR3 sequence is 11 residues long. CDR1 and CDR2 (germline): DFQATT, SNEGSKA (reference sequence). This CDR3 is CSASIQGGYTF. DNA of the CDR3: TGCAGTGCTAGTATACAGGGGGGCTACACCTTC.

This clone was detected ten times or more. The chain combines TRBV6-5 with TRBJ2-3; 7 bases are a match to TRBD2. Trimming took 3 bases from V and 4 from J; bases not matched to a gene: 10. CDR3 length equals 16 residues. Per germline, CDR1 MNHEY and CDR2 SVGAGI. The CDR3 DNA sequence: TGTGCCAGCAGTTATTCCGGCGGGGGAGGGTCAGATACGCAGTATTTT. This gives the protein CASSYSGGGGSDTQYF.

This clone has a handful of counts. The DNA for the CDR3 is TGTGCCAGCAGCTTGCGGGTCACTGAAGCTTTCTTT. Protein sequence: CASSLRVTEAFF. The chain combines TRBV5-4 with TRBJ1-1; D is unclear. V gave up 1 base and J gave up 4 bases, with 5 bases separating them. This CDR3 is 12 amino acids long. In germline, CDR1 is SGHNT, CDR2 YYREEE (reference sequence).

The chain is built from TRBV7-2 and TRBJ2-6; D not resolved. The CDR3 loop spans 16 amino acids. The germline gives CDR1 SGHTA, CDR2 FQGNSA. Between the trimmed V and J ends, which lost 5 bases and 7 bases, there was a span of 18 bases. CDR3 sequence: CASSPPGNLQANVLTF. CDR3 nucleotides: TGTGCCAGCAGCCCACCAGGCAATCTCCAAGCCAACGTCCTGACTTTC.

In DNA form, the CDR3 reads TGTGCCAGCAGTTCCCTCGGACTAGCGGGGGGAGAGACCCAGTACTTC. It translates to CASSSLGLAGGETQYF. The chain carries TRBV7-7 and TRBJ2-5, with 14 bases aligning to TRBD2. The junction had 7 bases not matched to a gene; V was cut back by 6 bases and J by 4 bases. Germline V lookup: CDR1 SSHAT, CDR2 FNYEAQ (reference sequence). This CDR3 has 16 amino acids.

The rearrangement joins TRBV11-2 to TRBJ2-1, with D unresolved. CDR1 is SGHAT and CDR2 is FQNNGV in the germline V gene. The CDR3 length is 14 residues. The ends were cut back, 0 bases at V and 5 bases at J, with 8 bases in the middle. CDR3 nucleotides: TGTGCCAGCAGCTTAGATCCCTCTAACAATGAGCAGTTCTTC. Its translation: CASSLDPSNNEQFF.

This clone has more than one count but fewer than ten. This sequence joins TRBV2 and TRBJ2-3; no reliable D call. The CDR3 contains 12 residues. Trimming stripped 3 bases from V and 8 bases from J, with 9 bases between. Looked up from germline, CDR1 is SNHLY and CDR2 is FYNNEI. The CDR3 region is CASSDSSATQYF. The CDR3 nucleotides read TGTGCCAGCAGTGACTCATCGGCTACGCAGTATTTT.

As DNA, the CDR3 is TGTGCCAGCAGCTTGACAGGGTCGGGAAACATTCAGTACTTC. Protein: CASSLTGSGNIQYF. The chain carries TRBV7-3 and TRBJ2-4, with 7 bases fitting TRBD1. This CDR3 contains 14 residues. Germline trimming cut 3 bases from V and 6 bases from J; bases unmatched to any gene: 5. Germline loops: CDR1 SGHTA, CDR2 FQGTGA.

Only a few counts were recorded for this clone. The genes are TRBV18 and TRBJ1-3, with D unresolved. Germline V gene data show CDR1 as KGHSH and CDR2 as LQKENI. The CDR3 loop spans 17 amino acids. Trimming took 6 bases from V and 1 from J, leaving 19 bases between them. The CDR3 DNA sequence: TGTGCCAGCTCCCCGACGGTCGGAGTTTCGTCTGGAAACACCATATATTTT. The encoded protein is CASSPTVGVSSGNTIYF.

The chain links TRBV11-2 to TRBJ2-5; 11 bases map to TRBD2. This CDR3 is 16 amino acids long. Germline assignment: CDR1 SGHAT and CDR2 FQNNGV. V gave up 1 base and J gave up 4 bases; unmatched junction bases: 5. The CDR3 reads CASSLVALAGGETQYF. CDR3 coding DNA: TGTGCCAGCAGCTTAGTTGCTCTAGCGGGGGGAGAGACCCAGTACTTC.

The rearrangement uses TRBV18 and TRBJ2-5; D might be TRBD1 (5 bases). The CDR3 is 15 amino acids. Deletions cut 5 bases from V and 5 bases from J, with 18 bases between. Germline V lookup: CDR1 KGHSH, CDR2 LQKENI. The DNA for the CDR3 is TGTGCCAGCTCATATTGGACAACCGATGTGGAGACCCAGTACTTC. This gives the protein CASSYWTTDVETQYF.